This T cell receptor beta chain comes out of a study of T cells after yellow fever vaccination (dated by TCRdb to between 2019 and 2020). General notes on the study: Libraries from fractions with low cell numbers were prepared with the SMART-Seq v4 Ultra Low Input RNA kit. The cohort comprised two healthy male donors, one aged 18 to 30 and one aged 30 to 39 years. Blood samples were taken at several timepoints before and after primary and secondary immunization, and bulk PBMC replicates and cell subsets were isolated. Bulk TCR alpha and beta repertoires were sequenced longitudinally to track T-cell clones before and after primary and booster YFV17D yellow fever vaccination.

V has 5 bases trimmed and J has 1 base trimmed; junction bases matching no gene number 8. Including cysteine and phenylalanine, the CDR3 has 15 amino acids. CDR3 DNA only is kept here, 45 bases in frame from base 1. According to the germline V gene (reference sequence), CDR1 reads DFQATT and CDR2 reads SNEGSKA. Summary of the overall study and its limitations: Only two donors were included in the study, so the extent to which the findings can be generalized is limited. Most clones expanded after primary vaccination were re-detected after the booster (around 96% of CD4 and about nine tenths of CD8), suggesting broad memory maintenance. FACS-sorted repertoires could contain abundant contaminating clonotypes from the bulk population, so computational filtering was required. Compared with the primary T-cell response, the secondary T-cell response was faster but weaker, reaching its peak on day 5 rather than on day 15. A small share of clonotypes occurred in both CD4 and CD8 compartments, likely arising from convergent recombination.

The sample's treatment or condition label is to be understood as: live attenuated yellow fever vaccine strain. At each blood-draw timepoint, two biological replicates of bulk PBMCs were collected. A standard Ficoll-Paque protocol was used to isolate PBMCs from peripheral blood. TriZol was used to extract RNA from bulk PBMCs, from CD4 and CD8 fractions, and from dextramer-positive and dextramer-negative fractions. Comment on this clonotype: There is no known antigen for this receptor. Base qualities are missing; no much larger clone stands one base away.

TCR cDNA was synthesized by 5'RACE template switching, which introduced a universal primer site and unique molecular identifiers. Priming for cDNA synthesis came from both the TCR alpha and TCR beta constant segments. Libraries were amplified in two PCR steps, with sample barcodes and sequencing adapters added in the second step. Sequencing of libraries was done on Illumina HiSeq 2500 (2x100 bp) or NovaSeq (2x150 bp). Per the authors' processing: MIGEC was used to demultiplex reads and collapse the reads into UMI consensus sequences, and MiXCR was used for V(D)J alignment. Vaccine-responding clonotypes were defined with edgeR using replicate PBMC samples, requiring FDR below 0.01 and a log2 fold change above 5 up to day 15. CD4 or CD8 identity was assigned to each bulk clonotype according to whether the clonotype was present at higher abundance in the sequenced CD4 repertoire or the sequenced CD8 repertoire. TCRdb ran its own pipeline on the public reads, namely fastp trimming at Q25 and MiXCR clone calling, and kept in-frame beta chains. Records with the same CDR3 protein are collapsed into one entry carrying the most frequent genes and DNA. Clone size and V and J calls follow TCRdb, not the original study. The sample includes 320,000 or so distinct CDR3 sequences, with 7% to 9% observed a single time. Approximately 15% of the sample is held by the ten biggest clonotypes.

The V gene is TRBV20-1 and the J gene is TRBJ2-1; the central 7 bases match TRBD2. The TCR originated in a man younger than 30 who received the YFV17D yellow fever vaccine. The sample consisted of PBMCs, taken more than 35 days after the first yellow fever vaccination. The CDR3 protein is CSAAWGGKSYNEQFF. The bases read TGCAGTGCTGCTTGGGGGGGTAAATCCTACAATGAGCAGTTCTTC.